The 14 T cell receptor beta chains below all came from one sample that was sequenced in a study of CD8+ T cells in alopecia areata. TCR sequencing used cDNA made by reverse transcription of extracted RNA. Some clones are missing from TCRdb's copy, which holds only in-frame ones; the method was immunoSEQ multiplex PCR. The sample shows 110,000 or so clones, around two fifths of them seen only once. Input material: CD4+ T cells sorted from blood. These receptors all stem from a human donor with alopecia areata.

In its sample, this clone was seen a few times. The genes are TRBV7-2 and TRBJ2-1; D not certain. Germline lookup yields CDR1 SGHTA and CDR2 FQGNSA. The CDR3 spans 14 residues. V was clipped by 2 bases and J by 6 bases, with 11 bases between them. The CDR3, as DNA: TGTGCCAGCAGCTTATTTGGTATGACCAATGAGCAGTTCTTC. Its protein product is CASSLFGMTNEQFF.

V usage is TRBV23-1 and J usage is TRBJ1-2; no definite D call. TRBV23-1 counts as an open reading frame of uncertain function. The CDR3 loop spans 13 amino acids. The V end lost 7 bases, the J end lost 6 bases, and 15 bases lay between the germline ends. CDR3 nucleotide sequence: TGCGCCAGCATCCGCACTCTTCTCCATGGCTACACCTTC. Translation gives CASIRTLLHGYTF.

The gene calls are TRBV30 and TRBJ1-2, with 8 bases aligning to TRBD1. The ends lost 2 bases at V and 4 bases at J; junction bases unmatched: 3. The CDR3 runs to 13 residues. In germline, CDR1 is GTSNPN, CDR2 SVGIG (reference sequence). CDR3 sequence (DNA): TGTGCCTGGAGTTCAGGGGGCGGCTATGGCTACACCTTC. It translates to CAWSSGGGYGYTF.

The V and J genes are TRBV7-9 and TRBJ2-5; D perhaps matches TRBD2 (5 bases). V lost 5 bases and J 2 bases, leaving 9 bases between the germline ends. Germline CDR1 is SEHNR and CDR2 is FQNEAQ (reference sequence). The CDR3 runs 13 residues. Written as DNA, the CDR3 is TGTGCCAGCAGCCCAAGACTACAAGAGACCCAGTACTTC. Translation gives CASSPRLQETQYF.

This clone was seen a handful of times. This chain uses TRBV30 with TRBJ2-7, with D unresolved. The CDR3 length is 13 residues. In germline, CDR1 is GTSNPN, CDR2 SVGIG (reference sequence). V was shortened by 2 bases and J by 2 bases, with 10 bases between the two germline ends. CDR3 coding DNA: TGTGCCTGGAGTACTGGAACCCCCTACGAGCAGTACTTC. As protein: CAWSTGTPYEQYF.

This chain joins TRBV2 and TRBJ2-5; TRBD1 is a possible D gene (6 bases). V was cut by 5 bases and J by 2 bases, with 12 bases left in between. The CDR3 covers 14 residues. CDR1 is SNHLY and CDR2 is FYNNEI in the germline V gene. The CDR3 nucleotides are TGTGCCAGCAGTTTGCAGGGGAGTCAAGAGACCCAGTACTTC. It yields the protein CASSLQGSQETQYF.

V gene TRBV29-1 combines with J gene TRBJ1-1; D gene ambiguous. V was pared by 0 bases and J by 5 bases, with 10 bases between. This CDR3 has 13 amino acids. Germline V gene sequence: CDR1 SQVTM, CDR2 ANQGSEA. CDR3 DNA sequence: TGCAGCGTTGAAGATTATAGCGGTACTGAAGCTTTCTTT. This sequence encodes CSVEDYSGTEAFF.

This clone appeared a few times. The chain has TRBV7-9 and TRBJ2-3; 7 nucleotides align to TRBD2. Trimming removed 6 bases from V and 10 bases from J; junction bases left unmatched: 13. CDR1 and CDR2 from the germline V gene are SEHNR and FQNEAQ (reference sequence). The CDR3 has 14 amino acids. The CDR3 bases are TGTGCCAGCAGTTCCAGCGGGGACTTCGCGGCGCAGTATTTT. Its translation is CASSSSGDFAAQYF.

This clone appeared a few times. The chain carries TRBV29-1 and TRBJ1-1, with D unresolved. This CDR3 has 12 residues. The germline V gene has CDR1 SQVTM and CDR2 ANQGSEA. The ends were cut back, 4 bases at V and 2 bases at J, with 8 bases in the middle. The CDR3 DNA reads as TGCAGCGTTGTGGCAGCCAACACTGAAGCTTTCTTT. This translates into CSVVAANTEAFF.

This clone came up a few times. The chain recombines TRBV20-1 with TRBJ1-5; the D is unclear. The V and J ends lost 6 bases and 9 bases respectively, with 9 bases between them. Looked up from germline, CDR1 is DFQATT and CDR2 is SNEGSKA (reference sequence). The CDR3 spans 10 residues. This CDR3 reads CSALRGPQHF. The CDR3, as DNA: TGCAGTGCCCTCCGAGGGCCCCAGCATTTT.

The chain is built from TRBV14 and TRBJ2-6; D not resolved. Per germline, CDR1 SGHDN and CDR2 FVKESK. V was pared by 8 bases and J by 0 bases, with 2 bases between. CDR3 length: 12 residues. The CDR3 here is CASSSGANVLTF. CDR3 nucleotide sequence: TGTGCCAGCTCCTCTGGGGCCAACGTCCTGACTTTC.

This clone was counted only a few times. This chain joins TRBV9 and TRBJ2-3, with D possibly TRBD1 on 5 matching bases. V lost 0 bases to trimming and J lost 0 bases, with 11 bases between them. The germline gives CDR1 SGDLS, CDR2 YYNGEE. The CDR3 extends over 16 amino acids. The CDR3 protein is CASSVGRTTSTDTQYF. CDR3 coding DNA: TGTGCCAGCAGCGTAGGCCGGACAACTAGCACAGATACGCAGTATTTT.

In its sample, this clone was seen a few times. This sequence joins TRBV4-3 and TRBJ1-2; no clear D gene. CDR3 length: 13 residues. Trimming pared 0 bases from V and 8 bases from J, leaving 10 bases between. Germline CDR1 is LGHNA and CDR2 is YSLEER. The CDR3 protein is CASSQDRTRGYTF. CDR3 coding DNA: TGCGCCAGCAGCCAAGACAGGACGCGGGGCTACACCTTC.

This clone was picked up many times. V is TRBV7-2 and J is TRBJ2-3; TRBD2 aligns across 12 bases. Germline V gives CDR1 SGHTA, CDR2 FQGNSA. The CDR3 extends over 14 amino acids. With 7 bases clipped from V and 2 bases from J, the junction kept 1 base outside the gene matches. CDR3 region: CASTSGRVTDTQYF. CDR3 nucleotide sequence: TGTGCCAGCACTAGCGGGAGGGTCACAGATACGCAGTATTTT. The full variable domain, in which reference TRBV7-2 and TRBJ2-3 provide the parts outside the CDR3, is GAGVSQSPSNKVTEKGKDVELRCDPISGHTALYWYRQSLGQGLEFLIYFQGNSAPDKSGLPSDRFSAERTGGSVSTLTIQRTQQEDSAVYLCASTSGRVTDTQYFGPGTRLTVL.